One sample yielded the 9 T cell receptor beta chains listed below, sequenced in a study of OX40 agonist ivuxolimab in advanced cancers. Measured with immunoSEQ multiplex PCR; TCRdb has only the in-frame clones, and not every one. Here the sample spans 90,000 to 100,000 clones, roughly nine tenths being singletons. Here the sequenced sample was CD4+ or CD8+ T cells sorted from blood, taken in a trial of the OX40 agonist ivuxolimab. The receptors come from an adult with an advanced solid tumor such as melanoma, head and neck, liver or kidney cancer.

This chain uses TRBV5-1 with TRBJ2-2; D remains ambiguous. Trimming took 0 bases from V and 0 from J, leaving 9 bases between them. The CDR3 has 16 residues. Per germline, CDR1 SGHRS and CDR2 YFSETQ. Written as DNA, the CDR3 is TGCGCCAGCAGCTTGGATCAGGCCTCGAACACCGGGGAGCTGTTTTTT. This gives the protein CASSLDQASNTGELFF. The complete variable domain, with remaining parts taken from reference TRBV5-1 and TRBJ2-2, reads KAGVTQTPRYLIKTRGQQVTLSCSPISGHRSVSWYQQTPGQGLQFLFEYFSETQRNKGNFPGRFSGRQFSNSRSEMNVSTLELGDSALYLCASSLDQASNTGELFFGEGSRLTVL.

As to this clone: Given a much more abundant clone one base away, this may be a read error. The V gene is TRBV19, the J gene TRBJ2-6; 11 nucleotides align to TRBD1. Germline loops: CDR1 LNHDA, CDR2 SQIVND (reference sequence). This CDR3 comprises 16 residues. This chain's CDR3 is CVSSGTGGSGANVLTF. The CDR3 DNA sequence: TGTGTCAGTAGTGGGACAGGGGGCTCTGGGGCCAACGTCCTGACTTTC.

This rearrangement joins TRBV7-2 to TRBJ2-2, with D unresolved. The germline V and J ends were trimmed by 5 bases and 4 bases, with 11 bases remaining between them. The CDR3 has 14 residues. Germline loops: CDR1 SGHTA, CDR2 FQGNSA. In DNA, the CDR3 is TGTGCCAGCAGCCGTGCCCTTAGCACCGGGGAGCTGTTTTTT. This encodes CASSRALSTGELFF.

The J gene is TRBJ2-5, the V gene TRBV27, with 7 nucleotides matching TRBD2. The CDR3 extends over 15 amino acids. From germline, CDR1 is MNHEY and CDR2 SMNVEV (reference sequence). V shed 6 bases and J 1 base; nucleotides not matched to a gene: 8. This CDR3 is CASRPPGLRQETQYF. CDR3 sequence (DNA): TGTGCCAGCAGGCCGCCGGGACTACGCCAAGAGACCCAGTACTTC.

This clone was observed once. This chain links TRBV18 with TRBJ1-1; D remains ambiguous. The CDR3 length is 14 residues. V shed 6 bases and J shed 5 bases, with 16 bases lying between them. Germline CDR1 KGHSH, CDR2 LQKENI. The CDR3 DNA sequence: TGTGCCAGCTCTTTGGGAGGCGGCCCAACTGAAGCTTTCTTT. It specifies CASSLGGGPTEAFF. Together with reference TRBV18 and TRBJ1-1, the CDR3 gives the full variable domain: NAGVMQNPRHLVRRRGQEARLRCSPMKGHSHVYWYRQLPEEGLKFMVYLQKENIIDESGMPKERFSAEFPKEGPSILRIQQVVRGDSAAYFCASSLGGGPTEAFFGQGTRLTVV.

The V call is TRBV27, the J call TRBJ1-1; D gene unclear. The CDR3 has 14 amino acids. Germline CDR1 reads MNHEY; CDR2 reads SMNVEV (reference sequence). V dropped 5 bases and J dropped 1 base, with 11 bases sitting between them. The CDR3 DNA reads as TGTGCCAGCAGTCCCTTTGTACGGAACACTGAAGCTTTCTTT. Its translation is CASSPFVRNTEAFF.

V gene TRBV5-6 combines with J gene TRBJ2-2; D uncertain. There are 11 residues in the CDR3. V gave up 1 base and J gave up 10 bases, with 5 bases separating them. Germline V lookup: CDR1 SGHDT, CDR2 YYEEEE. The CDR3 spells CASSLNAELFF. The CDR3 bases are TGTGCCAGCAGCTTGAACGCGGAGCTGTTTTTT.

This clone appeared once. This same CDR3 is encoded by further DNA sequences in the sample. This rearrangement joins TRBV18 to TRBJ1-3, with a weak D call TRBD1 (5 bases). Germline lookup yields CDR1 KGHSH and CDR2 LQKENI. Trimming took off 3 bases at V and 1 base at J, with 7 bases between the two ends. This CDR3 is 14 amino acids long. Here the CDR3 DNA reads TGTGCCAGCTCACCCGACAGTTCTGGAAACACCATATATTTT. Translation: CASSPDSSGNTIYF.

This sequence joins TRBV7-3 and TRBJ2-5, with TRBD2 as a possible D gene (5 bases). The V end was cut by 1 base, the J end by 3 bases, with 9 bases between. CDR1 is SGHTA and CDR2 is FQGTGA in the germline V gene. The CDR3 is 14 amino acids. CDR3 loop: CASSLSPREETQYF. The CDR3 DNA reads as TGTGCCAGCAGCTTAAGCCCGCGGGAAGAGACCCAGTACTTC.